These 25 T cell receptor beta chains originate from one sample sequenced in a study of blood T cell repertoires in COVID-19. Assay: immunoSEQ multiplex PCR; the TCRdb copy retains only in-frame clones and omits some. The data hold 15,000 to 20,000 clones, with 70% to 85% observed a single time. The sample was peripheral blood. The receptors here all came from a man between 65 and 85 years old with COVID-19, enrolled during active disease.

This chain links TRBV6-4 with TRBJ2-1; 8 nucleotides line up with TRBD2. The CDR3 runs to 15 residues. Germline lookup yields CDR1 MRHNA and CDR2 SNTAGT. Trimming at V came to 5 bases and at J to 0 bases, leaving 3 bases not matched to a gene. CDR3 loop: CASSLSGSSYNEQFF. For the CDR3, the DNA is TGTGCCAGCAGTTTGAGCGGGAGCTCCTACAATGAGCAGTTCTTC.

In its sample, this clone is medium-sized. The chain is built from TRBV27 and TRBJ2-3, with D tentatively TRBD2 (6 bases). V was trimmed by 5 bases and J by 4 bases, leaving 10 bases between them. Germline V lookup: CDR1 MNHEY, CDR2 SMNVEV (reference sequence). The CDR3 contains 13 residues. This CDR3 is CASSPPGADTQYF. The DNA for the CDR3 is TGTGCCAGCAGTCCACCGGGGGCAGATACGCAGTATTTT.

This sequence joins TRBV9 and TRBJ1-2; D is unclear. The CDR3 spans 12 residues. Germline V gives CDR1 SGDLS, CDR2 YYNGEE. The V gene lost 4 bases and the J gene lost 4 bases, with 8 bases spanning the gap. The CDR3 region is CASSLSSYGYTF. CDR3 sequence (DNA): TGTGCCAGCAGCCTATCCTCCTATGGCTACACCTTC.

The genes are TRBV6-4 and TRBJ1-4; D is unclear. Germline V gene data show CDR1 as MRHNA and CDR2 as SNTAGT. V shed 5 bases and J shed 11 bases, with 15 bases lying between them. This CDR3 is built from 13 residues. The CDR3 spells CASSLLEGSKLFF. The DNA for the CDR3 is TGTGCCAGCAGTCTTCTTGAGGGCAGCAAACTGTTTTTT.

This CDR3 is CATSPRDRETNIQYF. Here the CDR3 DNA reads TGTGCCACCAGCCCCCGGGACAGGGAAACAAACATTCAGTACTTC. The rearrangement uses TRBV15 and TRBJ2-4; 9 bases align to TRBD1. J lost 6 bases, V lost 5 bases, and 8 bases had no gene match. CDR1 and CDR2 from the germline V gene are LNHNV and YYDKDF (reference sequence). This CDR3 comprises 15 residues.

This rearrangement joins TRBV4-1 to TRBJ2-1, with 9 positions matching TRBD2. The CDR3 loop spans 16 amino acids. The V gene end was trimmed by 0 bases and the J gene end by 5 bases; junction bases not matched to a gene: 5. Germline CDR1 MGHRA, CDR2 YSYEKL. CDR3 residues: CASSQELAGVNNEQFF. Written as DNA, the CDR3 is TGCGCCAGCAGCCAAGAGTTAGCGGGAGTCAACAATGAGCAGTTCTTC.

The chain is built from TRBV5-1 and TRBJ1-2, with TRBD1 identical over 10 bases. Germline CDR1 is SGHRS and CDR2 is YFSETQ. Losses at the gene ends were 3 bases for V and 8 bases for J; bases not matched to a gene: 4. This CDR3 has 13 residues. The CDR3 DNA sequence: TGCGCCAGCAGCTGGGGACAGGGGAACGGCTACACCTTC. It is translated as CASSWGQGNGYTF. Based on the CDR3 plus reference TRBV5-1 and TRBJ1-2, the full variable domain is KAGVTQTPRYLIKTRGQQVTLSCSPISGHRSVSWYQQTPGQGLQFLFEYFSETQRNKGNFPGRFSGRQFSNSRSEMNVSTLELGDSALYLCASSWGQGNGYTFGSGTRLTVV.

J is TRBJ2-7 and V is TRBV28; TRBD2 might be the D (6 bases). Looked up from germline, CDR1 is MDHEN and CDR2 is SYDVKM. The germline V and J ends were trimmed by 4 bases and 0 bases, with 10 bases remaining between them. The CDR3 consists of 14 residues. The CDR3 region is CASSSPGDSYEQYF. The DNA of the CDR3 is TGTGCCAGCAGTTCGCCGGGAGACTCCTACGAGCAGTACTTC.

The J gene is TRBJ1-5, the V gene TRBV18; 7 nucleotides align to TRBD1. With 6 bases clipped from V and 1 base from J, the junction kept 9 bases outside the gene matches. The CDR3 has 16 residues. Germline V lookup: CDR1 KGHSH, CDR2 LQKENI. Here the CDR3 DNA reads TGTGCCAGCTCGCCGAACAGGGGAGGCAGCAATCAGCCCCAGCATTTT. Amino acid sequence: CASSPNRGGSNQPQHF. The full variable domain, its missing parts supplied by reference TRBV18 and TRBJ1-5, is NAGVMQNPRHLVRRRGQEARLRCSPMKGHSHVYWYRQLPEEGLKFMVYLQKENIIDESGMPKERFSAEFPKEGPSILRIQQVVRGDSAAYFCASSPNRGGSNQPQHFGDGTRLSIL.

The chain combines TRBV5-5 with TRBJ2-7; D ambiguous. V lost 0 bases and J lost 5, with 15 bases in between. The germline CDR1 and CDR2 sequences are SGHKS and YYEKEE (reference sequence). The CDR3 is 15 residues long. CDR3 bases: TGTGCCAGCAGCTTGGAGCAACCGGGTTGGAACGAGCAGTACTTC. Its protein is CASSLEQPGWNEQYF.

The chain couples TRBV6-5 to TRBJ1-6, with D perhaps TRBD1 (6 bases). Germline lookup yields CDR1 MNHEY and CDR2 SVGAGI. CDR3 size: 16 residues. The V gene lost 2 bases and the J gene lost 10 bases, with 18 bases spanning the gap. CDR3 protein: CASSYEFDRSPSPLHF. The CDR3 DNA is TGTGCCAGCAGTTACGAGTTCGACAGGTCCCCCTCACCCCTCCACTTT.

The chain links TRBV15 to TRBJ2-5; D possibly corresponds to TRBD1 (6 bases). The CDR3 covers 15 residues. V lost 0 bases to trimming and J lost 2 bases, with 10 bases between them. In germline, CDR1 is LNHNV, CDR2 YYDKDF (reference sequence). This CDR3 is CATSRDPGQQETQYF. DNA of the CDR3: TGTGCCACCAGCAGAGATCCCGGACAGCAAGAGACCCAGTACTTC.

The rearrangement uses TRBV29-1 and TRBJ1-2; a possible D gene is TRBD1 (6 bases). Per germline, CDR1 SQVTM and CDR2 ANQGSEA. The V gene lost 7 bases and the J gene lost 8 bases, with 23 bases spanning the gap. This CDR3 is built from 14 residues. This CDR3 reads CSGWGEGDFWGYTF. DNA of the CDR3: TGCAGCGGCTGGGGTGAGGGGGATTTTTGGGGCTACACCTTC.

The V gene is TRBV30, the J gene TRBJ1-3; the D gene is possibly TRBD1 (5 bases). Trimming took off 7 bases at V and 0 bases at J, with 10 bases between the two ends. The CDR3 has 13 amino acids. The germline CDR1 and CDR2 sequences are GTSNPN and SVGIG (reference sequence). The CDR3 nucleotides read TGTGCCTTCTTCGGGGGCTCTGGAAACACCATATATTTT. Translating gives CAFFGGSGNTIYF.

This clone was picked up a small number of times. The CDR3 DNA sequence: TGTGCCAGTAGTATACGCGTCCCGAACACTGAAGCTTTCTTT. Translation: CASSIRVPNTEAFF. The V gene is TRBV19, the J gene TRBJ1-1; unclear D gene. Trimming shortened V by 2 bases and J by 1 base, and 8 bases separated the two germline ends. The germline V gene encodes CDR1 LNHDA and CDR2 SQIVND (reference sequence). CDR3 length: 14 amino acids. The entire variable domain, with the rest obtained from reference TRBV19 and TRBJ1-1, is as follows: DGGITQSPKYLFRKEGQNVTLSCEQNLNHDAMYWYRQDPGQGLRLIYYSQIVNDFQKGDIAEGYSVSREKKESFPLTVTSAQKNPTAFYLCASSIRVPNTEAFFGQGTRLTVV.

The chain uses TRBV6-5 and TRBJ2-2; 7 positions match TRBD1. The CDR3 spans 15 residues. Germline assignment: CDR1 MNHEY and CDR2 SVGAGI. V lost 8 bases to trimming and J lost 4 bases; unmatched junction nucleotides: 10. The CDR3 DNA is TGTGCCAGCCATAGAACAGGGGACGGCACCGGGGAGCTGTTTTTT. Protein product: CASHRTGDGTGELFF.

This clone was recorded a few times. The chain employs TRBV20-1 and TRBJ2-1; D call uncertain. Germline CDR1 reads DFQATT; CDR2 reads SNEGSKA (reference sequence). This CDR3 has 11 residues. Trimming stripped 3 bases from V and 8 bases from J, with 8 bases between. CDR3 amino acids: CSASSGHEQFF. The CDR3 region has the DNA TGCAGTGCTAGCTCTGGCCATGAGCAGTTCTTC.

The genes are TRBV30 and TRBJ2-2; no definite D call. The CDR3 totals 15 residues. V was pared by 2 bases and J by 1 base, with 11 bases between. CDR1 GTSNPN and CDR2 SVGIG come from the germline V gene (reference sequence). CDR3: CAWSQRVLNTGELFF. The CDR3 nucleotides read TGTGCCTGGAGTCAACGGGTATTGAACACCGGGGAGCTGTTTTTT. The full variable domain, in which reference TRBV30 and TRBJ2-2 provide the parts outside the CDR3, is SQTIHQWPATLVQPVGSPLSLECTVEGTSNPNLYWYRQAAGRGLQLLFYSVGIGQISSEVPQNLSASRPQDRQFILSSKKLLLSDSGFYLCAWSQRVLNTGELFFGEGSRLTVL.

This clone is a singleton in its sample. The V and J genes are TRBV6-9 and TRBJ2-7; TRBD2 matches at 7 bases. CDR1 and CDR2 from the germline V gene are MNHGY and SVAAGI. The CDR3 consists of 12 residues. V was clipped by 11 bases and J by 4 bases; unmatched bases: 8. Written as DNA, the CDR3 is TGTGCCGGGGGGGGACTACCTTACGAGCAGTACTTC. Protein product: CAGGGLPYEQYF.

V is TRBV5-1 and J is TRBJ2-4; D is ambiguous. Trimming removed 5 bases at V and 1 base at J, with 13 bases between. The germline V gene has CDR1 SGHRS and CDR2 YFSETQ. The CDR3 is made up of 15 amino acids. The CDR3 reads CASRQERWAKNIQYF. CDR3 in DNA: TGCGCCAGCAGGCAGGAAAGGTGGGCCAAAAACATTCAGTACTTC.

This clone was seen a few times. The rearrangement uses TRBV7-6 and TRBJ2-7, with D possibly being TRBD1 (5 bases). V dropped 5 bases and J dropped 5 bases, with 16 bases sitting between them. The germline CDR1 and CDR2 sequences are SGHVS and FNYEAQ. This CDR3 is 14 amino acids long. The CDR3 bases are TGTGCCAGCAGCCCGTCAGGGAAACGCGACGAGCAGTACTTC. It encodes CASSPSGKRDEQYF. The entire variable domain, with the rest obtained from reference TRBV7-6 and TRBJ2-7, is as follows: GAGVSQSPRYKVTKRGQDVALRCDPISGHVSLYWYRQALGQGPEFLTYFNYEAQQDKSGLPNDRFSAERPEGSISTLTIQRTEQRDSAMYRCASSPSGKRDEQYFGPGTRLTVT.

This clone occurred once. This chain links TRBV6-5 with TRBJ2-7, with TRBD1 matching over 9 bases. This CDR3 comprises 14 residues. Germline V CDR1 and CDR2: MNHEY, SVGAGI. J was trimmed by 2 bases and V by 5 bases; bases with no gene match: 4. The CDR3 spells CASSRDRAPYEQYF. The CDR3, as DNA: TGTGCCAGCAGTCGGGACAGGGCGCCCTACGAGCAGTACTTC.

The chain joins TRBV11-3 to TRBJ2-2; a possible D gene is TRBD1 (5 bases). This CDR3 contains 14 residues. CDR1 SGHNT and CDR2 YENEEA come from the germline V gene. The V end was cut by 3 bases, the J end by 6 bases, with 11 bases between. As DNA, the CDR3 is TGTGCCAGCAGCTTGACAGACGGCCCCGGGGAGCTGTTTTTT. This encodes CASSLTDGPGELFF.

In this sample, this clone turned up a few times. Its ends do not fully match the called genes, so a read error is possible. The rearrangement joins TRBV4-1 to TRBJ1-1, with D possibly TRBD1 on 5 matching bases. CDR1 and CDR2 from the germline V gene are MGHRA and YSYEKL. CDR3 length equals 15 residues. The CDR3 bases are TGCGCCAGCAGCCAAGGTGTCTCGGTCGGGACTCGATTCCTCTTT. Protein product: CASSQGVSVGTRFLF.

The genes are TRBV27 and TRBJ2-2; no clear D gene. Trimming shortened V by 6 bases and J by 4 bases, and 15 bases separated the two germline ends. The CDR3 is 15 amino acids. Germline CDR1 MNHEY, CDR2 SMNVEV (reference sequence). CDR3 region: CASSGSRSGTGELFF. DNA for the CDR3: TGTGCCAGCAGCGGCTCAAGGTCGGGCACCGGGGAGCTGTTTTTT.